This T cell receptor (beta chain) was recorded in a study of cytomegalovirus exposure and HLA in healthy donors. Across the whole study: The 100 to 150 validation repertoires were reported in a later analysis to have been generated on the same platform as the 666 first-cohort repertoires.

For this clone: Its antigen is undetermined.

Data came from immunoSEQ multiplex PCR; TCRdb stores just in-frame clones and leaves some out. The data contain about 130,000 clones, 75% to 90% of them singletons. Notes on the study in general: A classifier reportedly called cytomegalovirus status with high sensitivity and specificity. The study labeled 150 to 200 TCR beta chains cytomegalovirus-associated. Clusters of TCRs from the first cohort tended to co-occur in the approximately 120 validation repertoires (as a later analysis found).

The CDR3 has 15 residues. The J segment lost 2 bases and the V segment lost 8 bases, leaving 10 bases of the junction unmatched. Germline V lookup: CDR1 MGHDK, CDR2 SYGVNS. The clonotype was recovered from a woman aged 18-35 years in good health and CMV-seronegative. The rearrangement joins TRBV25-1 to TRBJ1-2; TRBD1 matches 8 bases. The sample consisted of PBMCs. The CDR3 loop is CASARAGQENYGYTF. CDR3 sequence (DNA): TGTGCCAGCGCCCGGGCGGGACAGGAGAACTATGGCTACACCTTC.